Many counts were recorded for the clone carrying this TCR beta chain. Amplified regions were TCR beta CDR3 sequences from RNA transcripts. The study used the HTBI primer set for a first-round RT-PCR of the TCR CDR3. MiXCR, applied by TCRdb to the multiplex PCR reads, yields one record per CDR3 protein. Among more than 300,000 distinct CDR3 sequences listed, 17% were seen once. The sample comes from a study of T cells in Graves' hyperthyroidism and ophthalmopathy. CDR1 and CDR2 from the germline V gene are LGHNA and YNFKEQ. The CDR3 length is 15 residues. Trimming pared 3 bases from V and 8 bases from J, leaving 14 bases between.

The clonotype comes from a woman under 40 with Graves' hyperthyroidism that later progressed to Graves' ophthalmopathy. The chain joins TRBV4-2 to TRBJ1-6; D is perhaps TRBD1 (6 bases). Specimen: blood. The DNA of the CDR3 is TGTGCCAGCAGCCAGGCTGGAGCAGGGGATTCACCCCTCCACTTT. This gives the protein CASSQAGAGDSPLHF.